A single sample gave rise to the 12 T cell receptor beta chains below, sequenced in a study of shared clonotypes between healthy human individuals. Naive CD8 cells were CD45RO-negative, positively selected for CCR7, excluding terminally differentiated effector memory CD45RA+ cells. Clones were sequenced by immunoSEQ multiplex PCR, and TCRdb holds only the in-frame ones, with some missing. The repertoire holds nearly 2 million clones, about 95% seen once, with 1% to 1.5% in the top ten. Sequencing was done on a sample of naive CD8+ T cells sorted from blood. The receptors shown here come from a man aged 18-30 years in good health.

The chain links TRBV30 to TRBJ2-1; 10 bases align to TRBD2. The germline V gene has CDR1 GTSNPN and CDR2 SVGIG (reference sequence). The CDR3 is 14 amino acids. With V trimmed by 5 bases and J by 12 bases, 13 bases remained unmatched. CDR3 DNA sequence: TGTGCCTGGGCCACAAGCGGGGGGGCTAGAGGGCAGTTCTTC. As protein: CAWATSGGARGQFF.

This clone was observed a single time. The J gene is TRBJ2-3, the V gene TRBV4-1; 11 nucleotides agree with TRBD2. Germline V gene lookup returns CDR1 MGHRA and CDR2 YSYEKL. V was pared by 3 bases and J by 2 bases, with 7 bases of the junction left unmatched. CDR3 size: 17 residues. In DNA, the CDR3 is TGCGCCAGCAGCCAGAAGGTAGCGGGGGGGCCCACAGATACGCAGTATTTT. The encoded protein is CASSQKVAGGPTDTQYF.

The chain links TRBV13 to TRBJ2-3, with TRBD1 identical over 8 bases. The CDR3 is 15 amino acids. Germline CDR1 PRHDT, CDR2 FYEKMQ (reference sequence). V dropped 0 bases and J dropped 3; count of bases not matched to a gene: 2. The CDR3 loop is CASSLGQGATDTQYF. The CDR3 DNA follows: TGTGCCAGCAGCTTAGGTCAGGGGGCAACAGATACGCAGTATTTT.

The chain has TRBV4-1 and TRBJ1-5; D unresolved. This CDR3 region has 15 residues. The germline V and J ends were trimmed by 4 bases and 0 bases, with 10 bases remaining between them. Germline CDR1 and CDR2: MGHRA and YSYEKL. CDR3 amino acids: CASSPHTNSNQPQHF. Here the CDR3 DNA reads TGCGCCAGCAGCCCCCACACTAATAGCAATCAGCCCCAGCATTTT.

The CDR3 reads CASSEKVYNSPLHF. In nucleotides, the CDR3 is TGTGCCAGCAGTGAAAAGGTCTATAATTCACCCCTCCACTTT. The chain has TRBV2 and TRBJ1-6, with D uncertain. This CDR3 spans 14 amino acids. The V and J ends lost 2 bases and 3 bases respectively, with 5 bases between them. Germline V gene sequence: CDR1 SNHLY, CDR2 FYNNEI.

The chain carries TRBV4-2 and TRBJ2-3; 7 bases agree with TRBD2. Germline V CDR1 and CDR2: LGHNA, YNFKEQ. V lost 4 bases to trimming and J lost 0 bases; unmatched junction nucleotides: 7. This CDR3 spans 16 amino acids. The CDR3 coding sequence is TGTGCCAGCAGCCTTACTAGCGATATTAGCACAGATACGCAGTATTTT. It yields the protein CASSLTSDISTDTQYF.

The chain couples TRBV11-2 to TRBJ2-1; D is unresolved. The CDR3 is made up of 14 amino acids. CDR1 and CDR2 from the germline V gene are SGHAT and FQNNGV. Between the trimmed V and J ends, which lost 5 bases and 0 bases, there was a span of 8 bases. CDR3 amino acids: CASSLVNSYNEQFF. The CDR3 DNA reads TGTGCCAGCAGCCTCGTGAACTCCTACAATGAGCAGTTCTTC.

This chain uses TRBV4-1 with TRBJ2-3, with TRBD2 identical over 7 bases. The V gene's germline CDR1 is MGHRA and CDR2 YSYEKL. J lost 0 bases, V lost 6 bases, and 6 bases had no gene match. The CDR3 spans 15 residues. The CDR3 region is CASSSGLTSTDTQYF. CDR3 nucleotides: TGCGCCAGCAGTTCGGGACTAACTAGCACAGATACGCAGTATTTT.

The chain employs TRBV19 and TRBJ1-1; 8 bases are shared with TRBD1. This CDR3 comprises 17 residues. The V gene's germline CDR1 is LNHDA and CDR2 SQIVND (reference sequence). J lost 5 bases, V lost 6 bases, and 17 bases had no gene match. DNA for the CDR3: TGTGCCAGTAGGGTGGACAGGGCAGATAAGGGGGGAACTGAAGCTTTCTTT. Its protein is CASRVDRADKGGTEAFF.

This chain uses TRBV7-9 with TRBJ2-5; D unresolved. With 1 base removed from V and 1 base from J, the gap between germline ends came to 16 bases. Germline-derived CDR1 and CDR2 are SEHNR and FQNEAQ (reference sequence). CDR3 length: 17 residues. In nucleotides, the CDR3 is TGTGCCAGCAGCTTAGAGGCTGAACGTCTGATCCAAGAGACCCAGTACTTC. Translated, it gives CASSLEAERLIQETQYF.

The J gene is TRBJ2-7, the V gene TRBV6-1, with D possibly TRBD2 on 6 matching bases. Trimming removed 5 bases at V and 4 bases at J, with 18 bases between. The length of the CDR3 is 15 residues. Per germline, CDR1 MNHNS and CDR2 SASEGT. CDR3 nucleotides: TGTGCCAGCAGTCGGCGGGACGGTGGATCGTACGAGCAGTACTTC. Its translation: CASSRRDGGSYEQYF.

The CDR3 DNA reads TGTGCCAGCAGTGAAGATGGCCCCCATCGTCCTGCCATTGGGCGGAACACTGAAGCTTTCTTT. Translating gives CASSEDGPHRPAIGRNTEAFF. This chain connects TRBV6-1 to TRBJ1-1, with D unresolved. Deletions cut 1 base from V and 1 base from J, with 28 bases between. Per the germline V gene, CDR1 is MNHNS and CDR2 is SASEGT. The CDR3 has 21 residues.